This T cell receptor (beta chain) came from a study of radiation and T cells in renal cell carcinoma. In the study overall: Nephrectomy followed 15 Gy stereotactic body radiation by 4 weeks. Study observations and caveats: From baseline, blood top tumor clonotypes peaked at 2 weeks post-radiation.

Repertoires were generated with immunoSEQ multiplex PCR, while TCRdb's copy carries only in-frame clones and drops some. The top ten hold approximately 5% of the sample, which has 70,000 or so clones, over 80% seen once. With 2 bases removed from V and 6 bases from J, the gap between germline ends came to 5 bases. The CDR3 runs 11 residues. In germline, CDR1 is MDHEN, CDR2 SYDVKM. The time point here: blood 2 weeks post-SBRT. Treatment here: 15 Gy SBRT to primary tumor, nephrectomy 4 weeks later. Blood was sampled at baseline, 2 weeks and 4 weeks after SBRT. Note on this clone: The target antigen is unknown.

This chain uses TRBV28 with TRBJ2-7; the D is unclear. The clonotype was recovered from a man in his sixties with renal cell carcinoma. Specimen: blood, collected from a patient whose treatment included radiotherapy and nephrectomy. This CDR3 is CASSLQIEQYF. The DNA for the CDR3 is TGTGCCAGCAGTTTACAGATCGAGCAGTACTTC.